This TCR beta chain derives from a study of control samples from healthy donors and cancer patients. Germline CDR1 LNHDA, CDR2 SQIVND (reference sequence). The CDR3 is 13 amino acids. Trimming removed 2 bases from V and 2 bases from J, with 4 bases in between. Clones were sequenced by immunoSEQ multiplex PCR, and TCRdb holds only the in-frame ones, with some missing. This sample has fewer than 120,000 clones, with 88% found just once. The sample was PBMCs. This chain joins TRBV19 and TRBJ1-5; D gene unclear. The sequence was collected from a woman in her fifties or sixties with lung cancer. DNA of the CDR3: TGTGCCAGTAGTATAACAGGCAATCAGCCCCAGCATTTT. This translates into CASSITGNQPQHF.